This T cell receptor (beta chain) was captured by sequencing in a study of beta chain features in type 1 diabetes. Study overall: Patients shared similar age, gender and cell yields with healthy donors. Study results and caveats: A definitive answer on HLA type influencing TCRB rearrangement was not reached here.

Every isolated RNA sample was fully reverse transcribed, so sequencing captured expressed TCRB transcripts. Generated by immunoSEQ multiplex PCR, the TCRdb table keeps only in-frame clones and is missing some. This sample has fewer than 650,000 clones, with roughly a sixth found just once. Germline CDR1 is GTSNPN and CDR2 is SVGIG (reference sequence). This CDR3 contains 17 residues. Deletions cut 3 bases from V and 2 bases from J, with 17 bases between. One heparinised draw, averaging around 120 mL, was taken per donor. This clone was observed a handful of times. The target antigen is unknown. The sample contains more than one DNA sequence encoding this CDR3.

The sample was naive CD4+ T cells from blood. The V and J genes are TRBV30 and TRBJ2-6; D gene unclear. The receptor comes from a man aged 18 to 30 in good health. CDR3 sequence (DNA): TGTGCCTGGAGCCGAGTAGGGTCCCCTACTGGGGCCAACGTCCTGACTTTC. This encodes CAWSRVGSPTGANVLTF.